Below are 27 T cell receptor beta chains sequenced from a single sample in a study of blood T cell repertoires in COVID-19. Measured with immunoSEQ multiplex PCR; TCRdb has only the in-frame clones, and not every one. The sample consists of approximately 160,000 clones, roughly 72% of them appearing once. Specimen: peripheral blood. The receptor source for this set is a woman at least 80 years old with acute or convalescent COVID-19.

DNA for the CDR3: TGCGCCAGCAGCTTGGGCCAACAGGGAGATACGCAGTATTTT. Amino acids: CASSLGQQGDTQYF. The rearrangement links TRBV5-1 to TRBJ2-3; maybe TRBD1 (6 bases). CDR1 is SGHRS and CDR2 is YFSETQ in the germline V gene. The V and J ends lost 0 bases and 5 bases respectively, with 10 bases between them. This CDR3 is built from 14 residues.

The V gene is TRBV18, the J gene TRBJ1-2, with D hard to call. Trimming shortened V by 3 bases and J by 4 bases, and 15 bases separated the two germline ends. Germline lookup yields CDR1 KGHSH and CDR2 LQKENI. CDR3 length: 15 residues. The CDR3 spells CASSPREGFSYGYTF. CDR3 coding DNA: TGTGCCAGCTCACCCCGGGAGGGCTTCAGCTATGGCTACACCTTC. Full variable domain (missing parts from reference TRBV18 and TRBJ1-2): NAGVMQNPRHLVRRRGQEARLRCSPMKGHSHVYWYRQLPEEGLKFMVYLQKENIIDESGMPKERFSAEFPKEGPSILRIQQVVRGDSAAYFCASSPREGFSYGYTFGSGTRLTVV.

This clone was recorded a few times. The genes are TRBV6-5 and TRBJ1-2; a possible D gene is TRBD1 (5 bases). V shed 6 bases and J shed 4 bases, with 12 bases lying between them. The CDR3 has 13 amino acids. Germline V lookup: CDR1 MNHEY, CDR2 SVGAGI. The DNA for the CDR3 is TGTGCCAGCAGACCCCAGGGTTTCTATGGCTACACCTTC. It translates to CASRPQGFYGYTF.

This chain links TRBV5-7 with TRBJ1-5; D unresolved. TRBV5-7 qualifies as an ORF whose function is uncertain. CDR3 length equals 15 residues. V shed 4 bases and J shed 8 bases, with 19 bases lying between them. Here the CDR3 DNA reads TGTGCCAGCAGCCGGACGGGGTATAAGGACGAGCCCCAGCATTTT. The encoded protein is CASSRTGYKDEPQHF.

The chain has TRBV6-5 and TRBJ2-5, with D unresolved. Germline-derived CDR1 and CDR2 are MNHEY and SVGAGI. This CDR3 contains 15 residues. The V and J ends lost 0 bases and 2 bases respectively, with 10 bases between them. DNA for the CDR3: TGTGCCAGCAGTTACTCGATTGTCAGGCAAGAGACCCAGTACTTC. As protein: CASSYSIVRQETQYF.

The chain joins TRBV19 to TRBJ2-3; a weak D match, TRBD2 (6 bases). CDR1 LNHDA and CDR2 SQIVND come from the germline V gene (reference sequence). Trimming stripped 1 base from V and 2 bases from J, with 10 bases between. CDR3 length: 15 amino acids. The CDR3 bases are TGTGCCAGTAGTATAGTTCAGGGACTCACAGATACGCAGTATTTT. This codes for CASSIVQGLTDTQYF.

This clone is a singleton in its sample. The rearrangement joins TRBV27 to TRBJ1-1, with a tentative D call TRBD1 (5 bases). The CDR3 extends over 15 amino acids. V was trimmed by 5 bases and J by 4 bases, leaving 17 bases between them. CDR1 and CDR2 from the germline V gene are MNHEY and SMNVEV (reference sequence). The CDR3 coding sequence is TGTGCCAGCAGTCGGGGGGGGAGAGGGTTCACTGAAGCTTTCTTT. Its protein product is CASSRGGRGFTEAFF.

DNA of the CDR3: TGTGCCAGCAGGCCCGACAGGGGGTGGGGTAATGAAAAACTGTTTTTT. Its protein product is CASRPDRGWGNEKLFF. The chain is built from TRBV6-6 and TRBJ1-4; 9 bases are a match to TRBD1. The CDR3 extends over 16 amino acids. Germline lookup yields CDR1 MNHNY and CDR2 SVGAGI (reference sequence). V lost 6 bases and J lost 4; bases outside the gene matches: 9.

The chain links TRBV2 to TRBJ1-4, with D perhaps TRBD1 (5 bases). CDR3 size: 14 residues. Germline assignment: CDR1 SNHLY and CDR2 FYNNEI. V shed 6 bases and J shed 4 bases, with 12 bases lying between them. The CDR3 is CASRTGGSNEKLFF. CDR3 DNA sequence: TGTGCCAGCAGGACGGGGGGAAGTAATGAAAAACTGTTTTTT. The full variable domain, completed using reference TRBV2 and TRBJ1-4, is EPEVTQTPSHQVTQMGQEVILRCVPISNHLYFYWYRQILGQKVEFLVSFYNNEISEKSEIFDDQFSVERPDGSNFTLKIRSTKLEDSAMYFCASRTGGSNEKLFFGSGTQLSVL.

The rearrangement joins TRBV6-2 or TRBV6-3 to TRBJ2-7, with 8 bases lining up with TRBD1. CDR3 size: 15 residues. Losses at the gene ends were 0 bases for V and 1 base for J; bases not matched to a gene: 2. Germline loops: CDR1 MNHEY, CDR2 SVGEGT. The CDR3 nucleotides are TGTGCCAGCAGTTACTCGTGGACAGGGTCCTACGAGCAGTACTTC. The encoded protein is CASSYSWTGSYEQYF.

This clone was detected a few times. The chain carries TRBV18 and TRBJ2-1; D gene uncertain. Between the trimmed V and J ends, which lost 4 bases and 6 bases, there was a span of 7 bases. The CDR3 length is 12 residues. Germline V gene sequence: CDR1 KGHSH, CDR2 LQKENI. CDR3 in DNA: TGTGCCAGCTCACTATCGAGCAATGAGCAGTTCTTC. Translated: CASSLSSNEQFF. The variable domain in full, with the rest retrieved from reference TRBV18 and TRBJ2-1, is NAGVMQNPRHLVRRRGQEARLRCSPMKGHSHVYWYRQLPEEGLKFMVYLQKENIIDESGMPKERFSAEFPKEGPSILRIQQVVRGDSAAYFCASSLSSNEQFFGPGTRLTVL.

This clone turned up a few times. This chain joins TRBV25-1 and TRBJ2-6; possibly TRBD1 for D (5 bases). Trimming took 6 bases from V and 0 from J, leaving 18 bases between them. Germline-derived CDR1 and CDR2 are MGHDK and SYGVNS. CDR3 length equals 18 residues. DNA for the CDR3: TGTGCCAGCAGCCAATCCCAGGGCGCGACCTCTGGGGCCAACGTCCTGACTTTC. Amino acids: CASSQSQGATSGANVLTF. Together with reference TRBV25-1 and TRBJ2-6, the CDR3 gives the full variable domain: EADIYQTPRYLVIGTGKKITLECSQTMGHDKMYWYQQDPGMELHLIHYSYGVNSTEKGDLSSESTVSRIRTEHFPLTLESARPSHTSQYLCASSQSQGATSGANVLTFGAGSRLTVL.

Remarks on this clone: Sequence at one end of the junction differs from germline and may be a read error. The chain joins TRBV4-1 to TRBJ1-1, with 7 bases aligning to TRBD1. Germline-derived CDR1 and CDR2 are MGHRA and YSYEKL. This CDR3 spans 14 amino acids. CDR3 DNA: TGCGCCAGCAGCCAAGACCCTTCCGGGACAGAAGATTTCTTT. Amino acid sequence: CASSQDPSGTEDFF.

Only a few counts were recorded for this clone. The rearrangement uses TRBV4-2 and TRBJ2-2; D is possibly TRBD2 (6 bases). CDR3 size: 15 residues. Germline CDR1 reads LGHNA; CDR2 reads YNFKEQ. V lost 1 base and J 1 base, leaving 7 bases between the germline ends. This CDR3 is CASSQGRENTGELFF. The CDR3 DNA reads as TGTGCCAGCAGCCAAGGGAGGGAGAACACCGGGGAGCTGTTTTTT.

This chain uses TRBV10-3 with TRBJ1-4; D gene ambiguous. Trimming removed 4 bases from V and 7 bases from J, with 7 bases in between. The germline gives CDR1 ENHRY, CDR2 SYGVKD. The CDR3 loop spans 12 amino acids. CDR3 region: CAISARSEKLFF. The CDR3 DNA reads TGTGCCATCAGTGCTCGTAGTGAAAAACTGTTTTTT.

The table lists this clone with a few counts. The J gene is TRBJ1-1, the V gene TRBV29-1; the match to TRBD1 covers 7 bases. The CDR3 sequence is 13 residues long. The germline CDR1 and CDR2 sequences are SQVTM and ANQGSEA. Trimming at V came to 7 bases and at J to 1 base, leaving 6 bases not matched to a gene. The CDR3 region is CSATRDRNTEAFF. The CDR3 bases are TGCAGCGCGACCCGGGACAGGAACACTGAAGCTTTCTTT.

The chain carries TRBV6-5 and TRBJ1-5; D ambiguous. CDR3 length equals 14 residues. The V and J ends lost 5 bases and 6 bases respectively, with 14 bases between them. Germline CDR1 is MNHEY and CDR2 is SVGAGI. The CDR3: CASSPSVTGQPQHF. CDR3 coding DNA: TGTGCCAGCAGTCCCTCCGTGACGGGTCAGCCCCAGCATTTT.

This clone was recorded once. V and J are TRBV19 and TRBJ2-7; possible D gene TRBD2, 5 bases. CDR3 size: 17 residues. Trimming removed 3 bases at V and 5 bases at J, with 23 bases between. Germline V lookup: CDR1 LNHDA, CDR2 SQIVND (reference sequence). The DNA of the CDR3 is TGTGCCAGTAGTATCCCCCGAGGGCAGCCGGGTGACAACGAGCAGTACTTC. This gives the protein CASSIPRGQPGDNEQYF.

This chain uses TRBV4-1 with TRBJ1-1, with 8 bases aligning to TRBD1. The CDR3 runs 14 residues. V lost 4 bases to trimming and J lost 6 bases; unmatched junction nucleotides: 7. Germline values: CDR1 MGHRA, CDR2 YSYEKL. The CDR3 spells CASSLQGVFAEAFF. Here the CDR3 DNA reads TGCGCCAGCAGCCTACAGGGGGTCTTCGCTGAAGCTTTCTTT.

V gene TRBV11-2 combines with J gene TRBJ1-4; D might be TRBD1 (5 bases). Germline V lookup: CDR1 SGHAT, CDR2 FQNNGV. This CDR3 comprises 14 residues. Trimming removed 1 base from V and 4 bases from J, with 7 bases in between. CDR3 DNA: TGTGCCAGCAGCTTAGGGCAGGGTAATGAAAAACTGTTTTTT. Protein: CASSLGQGNEKLFF.

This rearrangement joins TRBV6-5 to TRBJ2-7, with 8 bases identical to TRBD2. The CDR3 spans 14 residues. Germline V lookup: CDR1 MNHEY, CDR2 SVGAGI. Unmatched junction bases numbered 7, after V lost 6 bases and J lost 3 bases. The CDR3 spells CASRPGLARYEQYF. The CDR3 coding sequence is TGTGCCAGCAGACCAGGACTAGCACGCTACGAGCAGTACTTC.

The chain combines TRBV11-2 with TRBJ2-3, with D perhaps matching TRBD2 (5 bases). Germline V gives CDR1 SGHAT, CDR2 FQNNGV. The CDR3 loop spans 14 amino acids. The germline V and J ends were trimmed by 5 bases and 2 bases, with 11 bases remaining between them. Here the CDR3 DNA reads TGTGCCAGCAGCCCAAGGGAGTCCACAGATACGCAGTATTTT. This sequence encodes CASSPRESTDTQYF.

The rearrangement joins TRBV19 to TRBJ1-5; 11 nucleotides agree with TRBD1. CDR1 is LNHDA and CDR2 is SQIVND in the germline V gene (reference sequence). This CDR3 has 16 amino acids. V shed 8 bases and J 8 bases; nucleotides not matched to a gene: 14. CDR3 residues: CASGNRGQGVWKPQHF. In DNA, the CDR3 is TGTGCCAGTGGGAATAGGGGACAGGGGGTATGGAAGCCCCAGCATTTT. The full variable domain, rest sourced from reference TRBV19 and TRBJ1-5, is DGGITQSPKYLFRKEGQNVTLSCEQNLNHDAMYWYRQDPGQGLRLIYYSQIVNDFQKGDIAEGYSVSREKKESFPLTVTSAQKNPTAFYLCASGNRGQGVWKPQHFGDGTRLSIL.

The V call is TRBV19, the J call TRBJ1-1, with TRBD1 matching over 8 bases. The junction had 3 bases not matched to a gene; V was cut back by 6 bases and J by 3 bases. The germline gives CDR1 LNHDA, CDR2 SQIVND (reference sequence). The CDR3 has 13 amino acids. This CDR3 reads CASSRGRDTEAFF. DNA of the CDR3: TGTGCCAGTAGCAGGGGGCGGGACACTGAAGCTTTCTTT. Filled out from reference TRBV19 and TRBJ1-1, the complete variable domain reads DGGITQSPKYLFRKEGQNVTLSCEQNLNHDAMYWYRQDPGQGLRLIYYSQIVNDFQKGDIAEGYSVSREKKESFPLTVTSAQKNPTAFYLCASSRGRDTEAFFGQGTRLTVV.

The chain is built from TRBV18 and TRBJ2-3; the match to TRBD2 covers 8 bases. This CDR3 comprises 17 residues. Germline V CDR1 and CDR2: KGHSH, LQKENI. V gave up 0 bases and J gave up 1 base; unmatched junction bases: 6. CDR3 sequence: CASSPPGLAGGTDTQYF. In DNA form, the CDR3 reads TGTGCCAGCTCACCACCGGGCCTAGCGGGTGGCACAGATACGCAGTATTTT.

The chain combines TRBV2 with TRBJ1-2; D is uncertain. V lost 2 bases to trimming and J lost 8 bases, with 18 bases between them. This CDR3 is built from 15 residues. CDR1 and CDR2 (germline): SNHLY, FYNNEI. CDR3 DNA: TGTGCCAGCAGTGAATCTCGGCCCTCAGTGAGGGGCTACACCTTC. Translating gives CASSESRPSVRGYTF.

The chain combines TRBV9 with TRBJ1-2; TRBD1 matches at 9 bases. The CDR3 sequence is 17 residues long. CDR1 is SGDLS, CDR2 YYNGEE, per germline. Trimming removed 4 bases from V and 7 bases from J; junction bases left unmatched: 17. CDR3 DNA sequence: TGTGCCAGCAGCTCTCCGGGACAGGGTGGGTTTATAGGTGGCTACACCTTC. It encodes CASSSPGQGGFIGGYTF.